This T cell receptor beta chain was identified during a study of identical twins. The germline V and J ends were trimmed by 0 bases and 4 bases, with 15 bases remaining between them. This CDR3 is built from 15 residues. The germline V gene has CDR1 SQVTM and CDR2 ANQGSEA. Each donor (without exception) was a healthy Caucasian. Overall study findings and caveats: Cross-sectional statistical analysis was relied on for the conclusions, without the same donors being followed. Abundant beta clonotypes from cord blood bore fewer insertions; memory repertoires lacked this pattern. Modelling underestimated the level of out-of-frame TCR alpha sharing observed in monozygotic twins.

TCRdb used MiXCR to reprocess the 5' RACE reads, holding one entry per CDR3 protein. The table shows more than 1.5 million distinct CDR3 sequences, with about 32% occurring only once. A few counts support this clonotype. Its antigen is not identified. The TCR comes from a newborn girl in good health. This chain links TRBV29-1 with TRBJ2-5, with D possibly matching TRBD2 (6 bases). Material for sequencing was cord blood. CDR3 amino acids: CSVEDLGGEPETQYF. The DNA of the CDR3 is TGCAGCGTTGAAGACCTCGGCGGGGAGCCAGAGACCCAGTACTTC. Together with reference TRBV29-1 and TRBJ2-5, the CDR3 gives the full variable domain: SAVISQKPSRDICQRGTSLTIQCQVDSQVTMMFWYRQQPGQSLTLIATANQGSEATYESGFVIDKFPISRPNLTFSTLTVSNMSPEDSSIYLCSVEDLGGEPETQYFGPGTRLLVL.